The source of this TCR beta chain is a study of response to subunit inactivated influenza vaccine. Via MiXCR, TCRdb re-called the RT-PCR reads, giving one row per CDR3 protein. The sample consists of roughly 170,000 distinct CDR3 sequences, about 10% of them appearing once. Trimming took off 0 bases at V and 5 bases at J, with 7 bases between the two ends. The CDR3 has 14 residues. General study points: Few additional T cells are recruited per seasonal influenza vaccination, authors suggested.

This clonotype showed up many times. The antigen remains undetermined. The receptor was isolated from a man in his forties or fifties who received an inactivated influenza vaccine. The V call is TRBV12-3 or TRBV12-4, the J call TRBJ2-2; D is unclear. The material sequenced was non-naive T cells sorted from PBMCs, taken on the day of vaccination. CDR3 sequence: CASSLATATGELFF. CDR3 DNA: TGTGCCAGCAGTTTAGCGACGGCGACCGGGGAGCTGTTTTTT.